These 10 T cell receptor beta chains share one sample of origin, sequenced in a study of blood T cell repertoires in COVID-19. The method was immunoSEQ multiplex PCR; TCRdb's version includes in-frame clones alone and lacks a portion of them. The top ten clones hold roughly 9.4% of a sample with around 200,000 clones, about 83% of them seen once. Source material: peripheral blood. The origin of the receptors is a man between 40 and 49 years old with active or convalescent COVID-19.

This clone occurred a few times. The genes are TRBV7-2 and TRBJ2-7; 8 bases agree with TRBD2. The junction had 6 bases not matched to a gene; V was cut back by 3 bases and J by 2 bases. CDR1 SGHTA and CDR2 FQGNSA come from the germline V gene. The CDR3 sequence is 15 residues long. This CDR3 is CASSFSTAGAYEQYF. CDR3 DNA sequence: TGTGCCAGCAGCTTTTCCACAGCGGGGGCCTACGAGCAGTACTTC.

Here the CDR3 reads CASSLFGQTEAFF. The CDR3 nucleotides read TGTGCCAGCAGCTTGTTTGGACAGACTGAAGCTTTCTTT. The V and J genes are TRBV11-3 and TRBJ1-1, with D possibly being TRBD1 (6 bases). This CDR3 has 13 amino acids. The V gene's germline CDR1 is SGHNT and CDR2 YENEEA. Trimming took off 3 bases at V and 5 bases at J, with 10 bases between the two ends.

This chain's CDR3 is CASSPLGGGAGQPQHF. In nucleotides, the CDR3 is TGTGCCAGCAGCCCCCTTGGAGGGGGGGCGGGGCAGCCCCAGCATTTT. The rearrangement joins TRBV3-1 (or the pseudogene TRBV3-2) to TRBJ1-5; the D gene is possibly TRBD1 (6 bases). Trimming took 4 bases from V and 7 from J, leaving 20 bases between them. Germline CDR1 is LGHDT and CDR2 is YNNKEL (reference sequence). This CDR3 comprises 16 residues.

V usage is TRBV7-9 and J usage is TRBJ2-3; TRBD2 matches at 8 bases. The V and J ends lost 5 bases and 4 bases, in that order; junction bases with no gene match: 8. The CDR3 is 15 amino acids. Germline lookup yields CDR1 SEHNR and CDR2 FQNEAQ (reference sequence). CDR3 nucleotides: TGTGCCAGCAGCCACGGGGGGGCTCGATCAGATACGCAGTATTTT. Its protein is CASSHGGARSDTQYF.

In its sample, this clone was seen a few times. The rearrangement joins TRBV30 to TRBJ2-3; 10 nucleotides align to TRBD2. CDR3 length: 16 amino acids. V shed 3 bases and J 0 bases; nucleotides not matched to a gene: 6. Per germline, CDR1 GTSNPN and CDR2 SVGIG (reference sequence). The CDR3 bases are TGTGCCTGGAGACTAGCGGGACCAGTCAGCACAGATACGCAGTATTTT. The encoded protein is CAWRLAGPVSTDTQYF.

V is TRBV6-6 and J is TRBJ1-4, with a tentative D call TRBD1 (5 bases). V lost 11 bases and J 8 bases, leaving 15 bases between the germline ends. CDR1 and CDR2 from the germline V gene are MNHNY and SVGAGI (reference sequence). The CDR3 runs to 12 residues. CDR3 residues: CASRVFEEKLFF. The CDR3 nucleotides are TGTGCCTCCAGGGTCTTTGAGGAAAAACTGTTTTTT.

V usage is TRBV20-1 and J usage is TRBJ1-6; perhaps TRBD1 as D (5 bases). Germline lookup yields CDR1 DFQATT and CDR2 SNEGSKA (reference sequence). The length of the CDR3 is 15 residues. With 3 bases removed from V and 7 bases from J, the gap between germline ends came to 16 bases. The CDR3 here is CSASEGQNTNSPLHF. Here the CDR3 DNA reads TGCAGTGCTAGTGAGGGGCAGAATACGAATTCACCCCTCCACTTT.

A single count supports this clone. The chain combines TRBV3-1 (or the pseudogene TRBV3-2) with TRBJ2-1; unclear D gene. V lost 1 base, J lost 6 bases, and 10 bases lay in between. CDR1 is LGHDT, CDR2 YNNKEL, per germline (reference sequence). The CDR3 covers 14 residues. CDR3 DNA sequence: TGTGCCAGCAGCCAAGTAGGAGTCCCCAATGAGCAGTTCTTC. As protein: CASSQVGVPNEQFF.

Comments on this clone: Within the sample, other DNA sequences also encode this same CDR3. The chain links TRBV6-4 to TRBJ1-1, with D unclear. The germline V gene has CDR1 MRHNA and CDR2 SNTAGT. This CDR3 spans 13 amino acids. V shed 5 bases and J shed 1 base, with 8 bases lying between them. The CDR3 spells CASSLTGNTEAFF. DNA for the CDR3: TGTGCCAGCAGTCTGACGGGGAACACTGAAGCTTTCTTT.

This clone was seen a single time. The chain recombines TRBV29-1 with TRBJ1-2; no clear D. Germline V gene sequence: CDR1 SQVTM, CDR2 ANQGSEA. V lost 2 bases, J lost 6 bases, and 31 bases lay in between. The CDR3 spans 19 residues. The CDR3 DNA follows: TGCAGCGTTGAAAGGCAAGAGCTTAAGACTCGGGTCAGATTAAATGGCTACACCTTC. Its protein product is CSVERQELKTRVRLNGYTF.